A single sample is the source of the 8 T cell receptor beta chains below, sequenced in a study of monozygotic twins with inflammatory bowel disease. No DNA is given; TCRdb re-called the 5' RACE reads and lists each CDR3 protein once. Recorded for this sample: more than 300,000 distinct CDR3 sequences. Sequences were obtained from blood. The receptors derive from a human donor with ulcerative colitis or Crohn's disease, or a healthy co-twin of an affected twin (not recorded which).

This chain links TRBV10-3 with TRBJ1-4; with no DNA, the TCRdb D assignment of TRBD1 cannot be verified. The CDR3 runs 13 residues. Germline CDR1 ENHRY, CDR2 SYGVKD. CDR3 amino acids: CAISPGTNEKLFF.

This chain uses TRBV10-3 with TRBJ2-2; no DNA is available, so the TRBD2 call from TCRdb remains unchecked. The CDR3 extends over 14 amino acids. CDR1 and CDR2 from the germline V gene are ENHRY and SYGVKD. CDR3 protein: CAIREGSPVGELFF.

CDR3 protein: CATSLPGANVLTF. The chain joins TRBV24-1 to TRBJ2-6. Germline V gives CDR1 KGHDR, CDR2 SFDVKD. The CDR3 sequence is 13 residues long.

V and J are TRBV3-1 and TRBJ2-2; no DNA is available, so the TRBD2 call from TCRdb remains unchecked. The length of the CDR3 is 16 residues. The V gene's germline CDR1 is LGHDT and CDR2 YNNKEL (reference sequence). The CDR3: CASSQPSGANTGELFF.

This sequence joins TRBV27 and TRBJ1-1; TCRdb's D call, TRBD1, is unchecked because there is no DNA. Germline V lookup: CDR1 MNHEY, CDR2 SMNVEV (reference sequence). The CDR3 extends over 17 amino acids. The chain's CDR3 is CASSQSAGGRVNTEAFF.

The V gene is TRBV5-4, the J gene TRBJ2-1; the TCRdb call, TRBD1, lacks DNA for checking. Germline CDR1 and CDR2: SGHNT and YYREEE (reference sequence). CDR3 length: 14 amino acids. CDR3 protein: CASSFFQGYNEQFF.

This CDR3 is CASSWGSPNQGDEQFF. The chain links TRBV6-5 to TRBJ2-1; no DNA is available, so the TRBD1 call from TCRdb remains unchecked. CDR1 and CDR2 (germline): MNHEY, SVGAGI. The CDR3 is made up of 16 amino acids.

This rearrangement joins TRBV7-3 to TRBJ2-5. The germline V gene has CDR1 SGHTA and CDR2 FQGTGA. The length of the CDR3 is 15 residues. The CDR3 sequence is CASSRSAGSQETQYF. Filled out from reference TRBV7-3 and TRBJ2-5, the complete variable domain reads GAGVSQTPSNKVTEKGKYVELRCDPISGHTALYWYRQSLGQGPEFLIYFQGTGAADDSGLPNDRFFAVRPEGSVSTLKIQRTERGDSAVYLCASSRSAGSQETQYFGPGTRLLVL.